This T cell receptor beta chain was captured by sequencing in a study of technical replicates of blood from a few donors. The repertoire was sequenced with immunoSEQ multiplex PCR; TCRdb's copy has only in-frame clones and lacks some. The sample contains approximately 78,000 clones, less than 97% of which appear only once. The CDR3 sequence is 13 residues long. From germline, CDR1 is MNHNS and CDR2 SASEGT. Unmatched junction bases numbered 6, after V lost 8 bases and J lost 4 bases. Material: T cells isolated from PBMCs. The J gene is TRBJ2-5, the V gene TRBV6-1; 8 nucleotides align to TRBD2. This sequence originates from a human donor in good health. The CDR3 DNA follows: TGTGCCAGCGAGCGGGGGCCCGGAGAGACCCAGTACTTC. Encoded protein: CASERGPGETQYF.